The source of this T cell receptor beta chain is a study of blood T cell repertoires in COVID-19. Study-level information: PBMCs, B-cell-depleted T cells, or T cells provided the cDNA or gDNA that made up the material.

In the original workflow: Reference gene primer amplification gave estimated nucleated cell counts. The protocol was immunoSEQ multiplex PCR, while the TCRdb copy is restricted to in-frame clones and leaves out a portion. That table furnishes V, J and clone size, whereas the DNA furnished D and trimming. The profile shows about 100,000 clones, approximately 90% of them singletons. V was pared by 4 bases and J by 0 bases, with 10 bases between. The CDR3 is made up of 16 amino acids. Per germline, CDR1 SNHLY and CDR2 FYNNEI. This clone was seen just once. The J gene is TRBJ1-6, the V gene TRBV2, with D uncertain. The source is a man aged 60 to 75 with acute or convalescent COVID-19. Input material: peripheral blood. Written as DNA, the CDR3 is TGTGCCAGCAGTGGACCGAGGAGCTCCTATAATTCACCCCTCCACTTT. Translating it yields CASSGPRSSYNSPLHF.